This TCR beta chain was recorded in a study of cytomegalovirus exposure and HLA in healthy donors. CDR3 length equals 12 residues. V lost 5 bases and J lost 1, with 5 bases in between. CDR1 is MDHEN and CDR2 is SYDVKM in the germline V gene. The PCR had 60 Vbeta and 13 Jbeta primers. Sequencing used immunoSEQ multiplex PCR; TCRdb keeps in-frame clones, though not all of them. The table lists 90,000 to 140,000 clones, 75% to 85% of them singletons. V gene TRBV28 combines with J gene TRBJ1-1; D is unclear. Sequenced: PBMCs. The clonotype comes from a man aged 18 to 29 in good health and CMV-seronegative. DNA of the CDR3: TGTGCCAGCAGTCGGTGGAACACTGAAGCTTTCTTT. Translated: CASSRWNTEAFF.